The rows below give T cell receptor beta chains drawn from one sample of a study of blood T cell repertoires in COVID-19. Using immunoSEQ multiplex PCR, the repertoire was profiled, and TCRdb retains in-frame clones only, with some absent. The sample includes some 19,000 clones, 70% to 90% of them seen just once. Input material: peripheral blood. The origin of the receptors is a man aged 80 or over with acute or convalescent COVID-19. Each CDR3 is given with its conserved first and last residue. The order of the fields is V gene, CDR3 length, J gene, D gene, clone size, CDR3 DNA, CDR3 protein. The D gene is left open where the match is weak. Expanded clones are given a class, and other clones once, few, many or no size at all.

TRBV5-1	13	TRBJ2-6	NA	NA	TGCGCCAGAGGGGGTTCTGGGGCCAACGTCCTGACTTTC	CARGGSGANVLTF
TRBV19	16	TRBJ2-1	NA	NA	TGTGCCAGTAGTGTGCCCGCGGCAGGGGGGTTTAGTGAGCAGTTCTTC	CASSVPAAGGFSEQFF
TRBV19	16	TRBJ1-5	NA	NA	TGTGCCAGTAGTATGGGGGGGGTGGAGCGCAATCAGCCCCAGCATTTT	CASSMGGVERNQPQHF
TRBV6-2/TRBV6-3	11	TRBJ1-2	NA	NA	TGTGCCAGCAGTGACGGGAGGGGCTACACCTTC	CASSDGRGYTF
TRBV12-3/TRBV12-4	13	TRBJ1-1	NA	NA	TGTGCCAGCACCTTCCGAGAGAACACTGAAGCTTTCTTT	CASTFRENTEAFF
TRBV4-1	16	TRBJ1-2	TRBD1	few	TGCGCCAGCAGCCTCGGGACAGCAACTTCTAACTATGGCTACACCTTC	CASSLGTATSNYGYTF
TRBV19	17	TRBJ1-2	TRBD1	NA	TGTGCCAGTAGTGCTGGACTCGAGAGACAGGGGGTCGGTGGCTACACCTTC	CASSAGLERQGVGGYTF
TRBV5-6	16	TRBJ1-6	NA	NA	TGTGCCAGCAGCTACCTACAGGGTTTAGATAATTCACCCCTCCACTTT	CASSYLQGLDNSPLHF
TRBV7-2	15	TRBJ1-4	TRBD1	NA	TGTGCCAGCAGAACTACAGGGGGGATCGATGAAAAACTGTTTTTT	CASRTTGGIDEKLFF
TRBV16	15	TRBJ2-7	NA	few	TGTGCCAGCAGAGCCAATCAGCTAGCCGGATACGAGCAGTACTTC	CASRANQLAGYEQYF
TRBV30	15	TRBJ2-7	TRBD1	NA	TGTGCCTGGAGTGTACTCCCGGACAGGGTCCACGAGCAGTACTTC	CAWSVLPDRVHEQYF
TRBV4-2	15	TRBJ1-3	NA	NA	TGTGCCAGCAGCCAAGTGACAGTCTCTGGAAACACCATATATTTT	CASSQVTVSGNTIYF
TRBV4-2	17	TRBJ1-6	NA	NA	TGTGCCAGCAGCCAAGGGGCCACGCTTTCCTATAATTCACCCCTCCACTTT	CASSQGATLSYNSPLHF
TRBV6-5	15	TRBJ1-5	NA	NA	TGTGCCAGCAGTTACACGTCGGGGAACGATCAGCCCCAGCATTTT	CASSYTSGNDQPQHF
TRBV30	11	TRBJ2-7	NA	NA	TGTGCCTGGAGCGCCTCGGACGAGCAGTACTTC	CAWSASDEQYF
TRBV6-2/TRBV6-3	15	TRBJ1-2	TRBD1	few	TGTGCCAGCAGTTACGGGACAGGGAGCAACTATGGCTACACCTTC	CASSYGTGSNYGYTF
TRBV6-5	15	TRBJ2-1	TRBD2	few	TGTGCCAGCAGTTCCGCCGGCGGGGGGGAAAATGAGCAGTTCTTC	CASSSAGGGENEQFF
TRBV18	14	TRBJ1-1	NA	once	TGTGCCAGCTCACCACCGCAACTCAACACTGAAGCTTTCTTT	CASSPPQLNTEAFF
TRBV5-6	14	TRBJ1-6	TRBD1	NA	TGTGCCAGCAGCTTGGGTAGGGGGCAATCACCCCTCCACTTT	CASSLGRGQSPLHF
TRBV18	14	TRBJ1-2	TRBD1	NA	TGTGCCAGCTCAACCGGGACAGGGAACTATGGCTACACCTTC	CASSTGTGNYGYTF
TRBV19	17	TRBJ1-1	NA	NA	TGTGCCAGTAGTAATCAATGGGCCGCACTTCTGAACACTGAAGCTTTCTTT	CASSNQWAALLNTEAFF
TRBV5-3	15	TRBJ1-1	TRBD1	NA	TGTGCCAGAAGCGGAAGGGACAGGGGGAACACTGAAGCTTTCTTT	CARSGRDRGNTEAFF
TRBV6-5	13	TRBJ1-2	NA	once	TGTGCCAGCAGTTACTCGAACGGCTATGGCTACACCTTC	CASSYSNGYGYTF
TRBV7-9	16	TRBJ2-2	TRBD1	NA	TGTGCCAGCAGCTCGACAGGGGGAGAATACACCGGGGAGCTGTTTTTT	CASSSTGGEYTGELFF
TRBV27	15	TRBJ1-1	TRBD1	NA	TGTGCCAGCAGTTTAAGACAGGGTCGATCCACTGAAGCTTTCTTT	CASSLRQGRSTEAFF
TRBV6-1	15	TRBJ1-5	NA	few	TGTGCCAGCAGTGAAGGCAGGGTCGGCAATCAGCCCCAGCATTTT	CASSEGRVGNQPQHF
TRBV9	15	TRBJ1-6	TRBD1	NA	TGTGCCAGCAGCCAATTTCAGGGGGCTGCATCACCCCTCCACTTT	CASSQFQGAASPLHF